This T cell receptor beta chain is from a study of Graves' ophthalmopathy and Graves' hyperthyroidism. Study-wide results and caveats: Most expanded clonotypes in thyroid above 0.001 frequency also showed up in blood.

The CDR3 is 12 residues long. The ends were cut back, 4 bases at V and 0 bases at J, with 4 bases in the middle. Germline V gene data show CDR1 as SGHTA and CDR2 as FQGNSA. There are a few counts of this clonotype. Its antigen is currently unknown. Scientists amplified the TCR beta CDR3 regions from RNA transcripts. HTBI-primed RT-PCR formed the first round, and a multiplex PCR formed the second. TCRdb redid the calling of the multiplex PCR reads with MiXCR, one entry per CDR3 protein. Among some 160,000 distinct CDR3 sequences, roughly 36% were seen once, and the ten largest hold roughly 8.9%. Sequencing used peripheral blood. V is TRBV7-2 and J is TRBJ2-7, with D hard to call. The sequence came from a young man with Graves' ophthalmopathy. The CDR3 nucleotides read TGTGCCAGCAGCTCCGCCTCCTACGAGCAGTACTTC. This translates into CASSSASYEQYF.